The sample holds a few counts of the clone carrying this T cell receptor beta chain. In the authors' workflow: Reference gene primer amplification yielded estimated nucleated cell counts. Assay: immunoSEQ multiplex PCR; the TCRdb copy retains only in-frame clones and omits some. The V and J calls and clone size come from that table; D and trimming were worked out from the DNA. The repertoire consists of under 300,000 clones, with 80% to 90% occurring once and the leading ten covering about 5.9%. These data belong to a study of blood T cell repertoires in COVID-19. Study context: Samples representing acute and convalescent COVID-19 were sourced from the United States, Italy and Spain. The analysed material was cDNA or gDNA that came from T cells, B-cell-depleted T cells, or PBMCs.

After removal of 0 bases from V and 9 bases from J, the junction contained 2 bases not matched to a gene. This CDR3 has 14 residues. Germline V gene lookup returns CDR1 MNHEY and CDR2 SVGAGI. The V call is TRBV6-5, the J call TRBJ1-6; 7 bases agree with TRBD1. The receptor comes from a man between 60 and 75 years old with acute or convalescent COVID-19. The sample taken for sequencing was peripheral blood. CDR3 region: CASSYSGQFSPLHF. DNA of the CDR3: TGTGCCAGCAGTTACTCGGGACAGTTTTCACCCCTCCACTTT.